This T cell receptor beta chain was sequenced in a study of T-cell reconstitution after alpha-beta-depleted transplantation in children. During its preparation, the TCRbeta library received unique molecular identifiers. TCRdb analysed the PCR reads with MiXCR anew, one entry per CDR3 protein. The table has 100,000 to 120,000 distinct CDR3 sequences, 5.5% to 6.5% seen once. This clonotype was picked up many times. Its antigen is not known. The CDR3 totals 14 residues. V shed 7 bases and J shed 3 bases, with 16 bases lying between them. Points from the study as a whole: Newly made T cells mostly supplied T-cell counts and diversity one year after transplant. Alpha-beta T cells about two months after transplant reportedly derived from several hundred expanded graft clones.

The chain joins TRBV12-3 or TRBV12-4 to TRBJ2-7; D not certain. The sample was PBMCs, mostly from graft donor cells, taken 360 days after TCRalphabeta/CD19-depleted stem cell transplant. The sequence was collected from a male patient aged 2-10 years who had a stem cell transplant for acute lymphoblastic leukemia, so the T cells may come from the graft donor. The CDR3 reads CASTPRASYYEQYF. The DNA for the CDR3 is TGTGCCAGCACGCCCCGGGCTAGTTACTACGAGCAGTACTTC.